What follows is one T cell receptor beta chain and its context. The antigen remains undetermined. The sample originates from a study of beta chain features in type 1 diabetes. Study-level information: The patient and healthy donor groups were comparable for age, gender and cell yields. Study-level results: Within each of all four CD4+ subsets, Type 1 diabetes patients had TCRB CDR3s that were moderately but significantly shorter. Healthy donors had naive, central memory and Treg TCRB repertoires that appeared less similar than those seen among patients. Type 1 diabetes patients had VDJ junctions that carried fewer insertions and more deletions.

Expressed TCRB transcripts were sequenced because the isolated RNA had all been reverse transcribed beforehand. Profiled with immunoSEQ multiplex PCR; TCRdb holds only in-frame clones, not every one. The sample comprises some 250,000 clones, 14% of which are singletons, and roughly 0.019% rests with the top ten. CD4+ naive, central memory, regulatory and stem cell-like memory subsets were isolated by sorting on CD45RO/CCR7/CD25/CD127/CD95/CD27. Looked up from germline, CDR1 is SQVTM and CDR2 is ANQGSEA. Trimming cost V 2 bases and J 0 bases, with 4 bases left between them. The CDR3 extends over 12 amino acids.

Sequencing was done on a sample of naive CD4+ T cells from blood. The receptor comes from a man aged 30 to 39 with type 1 diabetes. The chain carries TRBV29-1 and TRBJ1-1; D not resolved. The CDR3 sequence is CSVEWLNTEAFF. The CDR3 nucleotides read TGCAGCGTTGAATGGCTGAACACTGAAGCTTTCTTT.